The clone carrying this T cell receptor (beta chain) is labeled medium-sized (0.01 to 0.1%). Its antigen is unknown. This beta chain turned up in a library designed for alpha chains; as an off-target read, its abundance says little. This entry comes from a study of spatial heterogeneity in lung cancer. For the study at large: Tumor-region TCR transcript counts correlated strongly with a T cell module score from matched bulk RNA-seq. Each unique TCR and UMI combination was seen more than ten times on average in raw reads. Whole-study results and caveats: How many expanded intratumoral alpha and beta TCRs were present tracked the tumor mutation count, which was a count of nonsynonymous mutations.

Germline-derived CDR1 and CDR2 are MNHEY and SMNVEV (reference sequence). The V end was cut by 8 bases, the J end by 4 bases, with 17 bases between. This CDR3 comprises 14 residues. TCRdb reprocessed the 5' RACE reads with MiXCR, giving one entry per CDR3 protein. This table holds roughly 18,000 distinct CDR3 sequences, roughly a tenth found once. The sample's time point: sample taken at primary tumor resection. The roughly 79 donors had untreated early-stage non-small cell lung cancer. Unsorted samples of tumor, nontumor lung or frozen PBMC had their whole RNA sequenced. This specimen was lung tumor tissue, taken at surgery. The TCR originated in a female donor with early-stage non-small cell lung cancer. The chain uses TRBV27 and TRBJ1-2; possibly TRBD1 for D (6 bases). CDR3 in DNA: TGTGCCAGCTCATACGGGGGCCAGCCCTATGGCTACACCTTC. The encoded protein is CASSYGGQPYGYTF.